The following is a TCR beta chain sequence with its context. CDR1 is LGHNA and CDR2 is YNFKEQ in the germline V gene. The CDR3 runs to 15 residues. V trimming: 6 bases; J trimming: 1 base; junction bases outside the gene matches: 5. These data come from a study of radiotherapy plus CTLA-4 blockade in lung cancer. The protocol was immunoSEQ multiplex PCR, while the TCRdb copy is restricted to in-frame clones and leaves out a portion. In the table there are more than 80,000 clones, over 65% of which are singletons. The specimen was peripheral blood, collected from a patient treated with radiotherapy plus ipilimumab. The chain employs TRBV4-2 and TRBJ2-1; 8 nucleotides align to TRBD1. This TCR derives from a human donor with non-small cell lung cancer that progressed on radiotherapy plus ipilimumab. Some clones in this sample may be carry-over from other donors' samples. The CDR3 DNA follows: TGTGCCAGCAGTCAGGGACAGGAGTCCTACAATGAGCAGTTCTTC. It yields the protein CASSQGQESYNEQFF.